This T cell receptor beta chain was sequenced in a study of identical twins. Study-wide results and caveats: The more abundant beta clonotypes in cord blood had fewer insertions, and memory repertoires did not show this.

All donors comprised healthy Caucasians. V gave up 3 bases and J gave up 2 bases, with 7 bases separating them. Germline-derived CDR1 and CDR2 are DFQATT and SNEGSKA (reference sequence). CDR3 length: 13 amino acids. Unique molecular identifiers were in the cDNA, with template-switch universal primer binding. Using its own MiXCR run on the 5' RACE reads, TCRdb lists one record per CDR3 protein. The data contain fewer than 550,000 distinct CDR3 sequences, 13% to 15% of them singletons. There are many counts of this clonotype. Its target is not known. This same sample was also part of a study on yellow fever vaccine responses in identical twins.

The TCR sequence derives from a woman younger than 30 in good health. The sequenced material came from CD4+ T cells sorted from blood. The V and J genes are TRBV20-1 and TRBJ2-2; perhaps D is TRBD1 or TRBD2 (5 bases each). The CDR3 DNA reads TGCAGTGCTAGGGGGGAAAACACCGGGGAGCTGTTTTTT. This encodes CSARGENTGELFF.